This T cell receptor beta chain was sequenced for a study of shared clonotypes between healthy human individuals. Overall study context: The people who gave samples were two women and three men aged 18 to 49. Study-level results: Read depth was anticipated to influence clonotype sharing among donors.

In regard to this clone: The antigen is unknown.

The CDR3 has 13 amino acids. V was cut by 5 bases and J by 5 bases, with 13 bases left in between. The germline gives CDR1 MNHEY, CDR2 SMNVEV (reference sequence). Data came from immunoSEQ multiplex PCR; TCRdb stores just in-frame clones and leaves some out. The table shows nearly 500,000 clones, with around 78% occurring only once. The clonotype comes from a woman in her forties in good health. Some clones in this sample may be carry-over from other donors' samples. Material for sequencing was PBMCs. This rearrangement joins TRBV27 to TRBJ2-7; D is ambiguous. DNA for the CDR3: TGTGCCAGCAGTCCCTTAAATTTAAACGAGCAGTACTTC. This codes for CASSPLNLNEQYF.